These 12 T cell receptor beta chains originate from one sample sequenced in a study of identical twins. One entry per CDR3 protein results from TCRdb running MiXCR on the 5' RACE reads. Of more than 600,000 distinct CDR3 sequences listed, 15% to 20% are singletons. These data are also associated with another study on T cells expressing NK-cell markers.

The sample comprised PBMCs. All receptors come from a woman between 18 and 30 years old in good health.

This clonotype has more than one count but fewer than ten. The chain recombines TRBV20-1 with TRBJ2-1, with D possibly matching TRBD2 (6 bases). Germline V gene data show CDR1 as DFQATT and CDR2 as SNEGSKA (reference sequence). V was trimmed by 6 bases and J by 4 bases, leaving 13 bases between them. This CDR3 contains 13 residues. The DNA for the CDR3 is TGCAGTGCCGGGGGTCGGATTTACAATGAGCAGTTCTTC. Residues: CSAGGRIYNEQFF.

This clonotype was detected many times. V usage is TRBV7-8 and J usage is TRBJ2-1; D gene ambiguous. Germline CDR1 reads SGHVS; CDR2 reads FQNEAQ. This CDR3 spans 18 amino acids. Trimming pared 1 base from V and 3 bases from J, leaving 19 bases between. The CDR3 DNA sequence: TGTGCCAGCAGCTTAGGGGCCCCTCTGGCACCACTCTACAATGAGCAGTTCTTC. Translation gives CASSLGAPLAPLYNEQFF.

The chain joins TRBV6-2 or TRBV6-3 to TRBJ2-5; D ambiguous. The CDR3 loop spans 15 amino acids. Trimming shortened V by 6 bases and J by 1 base, and 15 bases separated the two germline ends. Germline V CDR1 and CDR2: MNHEY, SVGEGT. In DNA form, the CDR3 reads TGTGCCAGCAGCTTCGACGGAGCGACCCAAGAGACCCAGTACTTC. This codes for CASSFDGATQETQYF.

The chain is built from TRBV20-1 and TRBJ2-7; 10 bases are shared with TRBD2. The CDR3 length is 14 residues. The germline gives CDR1 DFQATT, CDR2 SNEGSKA (reference sequence). The V segment lost 2 bases and the J segment 5 bases; nucleotides outside the gene matches: 6. CDR3 in amino acids: CSARPGLAINEQYF. CDR3 sequence (DNA): TGCAGTGCTAGACCGGGACTAGCGATCAACGAGCAGTACTTC.

This clonotype was seen a handful of times. The rearrangement uses TRBV5-6 and TRBJ2-6; the D is unclear. Deletions cut 2 bases from V and 5 bases from J, with 5 bases between. From germline, CDR1 is SGHDT and CDR2 YYEEEE. This CDR3 spans 13 amino acids. The CDR3: CASSLGRANVLTF. CDR3 sequence (DNA): TGTGCCAGCAGCTTAGGCCGGGCCAACGTCCTGACTTTC. Full variable domain (rest looked up from reference TRBV5-6 and TRBJ2-6): DAGVTQSPTHLIKTRGQQVTLRCSPKSGHDTVSWYQQALGQGPQFIFQYYEEEERQRGNFPDRFSGHQFPNYSSELNVNALLLGDSALYLCASSLGRANVLTFGAGSRLTVL.

In this sample, this clonotype turned up once. The chain combines TRBV5-1 with TRBJ2-1; perhaps D is TRBD1 or TRBD2 (5 bases each). Germline CDR1 is SGHRS and CDR2 is YFSETQ. The CDR3 consists of 17 residues. Trimming took off 5 bases at V and 1 base at J, with 19 bases between the two ends. CDR3 sequence: CASRWDRFTASYNEQFF. The CDR3 coding sequence is TGCGCCAGCAGATGGGACCGATTCACCGCGTCCTACAATGAGCAGTTCTTC. Complete variable domain (other parts from reference TRBV5-1 and TRBJ2-1): KAGVTQTPRYLIKTRGQQVTLSCSPISGHRSVSWYQQTPGQGLQFLFEYFSETQRNKGNFPGRFSGRQFSNSRSEMNVSTLELGDSALYLCASRWDRFTASYNEQFFGPGTRLTVL.

This clonotype was seen a few times. The chain has TRBV7-8 and TRBJ2-7; 9 bases are a match to TRBD2. The CDR3 is 17 amino acids. Germline CDR1 and CDR2: SGHVS and FQNEAQ. The ends lost 5 bases at V and 2 bases at J; junction bases unmatched: 13. In DNA form, the CDR3 reads TGTGCCAGCAGCCCATATGGGGCGGGAGGGCCAACCTACGAGCAGTACTTC. Amino acid sequence: CASSPYGAGGPTYEQYF. Full variable domain (rest looked up from reference TRBV7-8 and TRBJ2-7): GAGVSQSPRYKVAKRGQDVALRCDPISGHVSLFWYQQALGQGPEFLTYFQNEAQLDKSGLPSDRFFAERPEGSVSTLKIQRTQQEDSAVYLCASSPYGAGGPTYEQYFGPGTRLTVT.

The genes are TRBV20-1 and TRBJ2-7, with 8 bases that match TRBD1. The CDR3 totals 15 residues. Germline trimming cut 6 bases from V and 5 bases from J; bases unmatched to any gene: 15. CDR1 is DFQATT, CDR2 SNEGSKA, per germline (reference sequence). CDR3 region: CSARQRDRLSHEQYF. CDR3 DNA sequence: TGCAGTGCCAGGCAAAGGGACAGGCTTTCCCACGAGCAGTACTTC.

Regarding this clonotype: With a much larger clone just one base away, this may be a read error. The chain joins TRBV20-1 to TRBJ2-1, with D perhaps being TRBD1 or TRBD2 (6 bases each). The CDR3 length is 12 residues. The germline CDR1 and CDR2 sequences are DFQATT and SNEGSKA (reference sequence). The V end was cut by 0 bases, the J end by 14 bases, with 14 bases between. The CDR3: CSARDGTGGKFF. CDR3 bases: TGCAGTGCTAGAGATGGGACCGGGGGCAAGTTCTTC.

CDR3 amino acids: CASSLGLVRALQDGYTF. CDR3 bases: TGTGCCAGCAGCTTAGGACTGGTAAGGGCGTTGCAGGATGGCTACACCTTC. The rearrangement uses TRBV11-2 and TRBJ1-2; no clear D. Trimming shortened V by 1 base and J by 6 bases, and 21 bases separated the two germline ends. Germline V gene sequence: CDR1 SGHAT, CDR2 FQNNGV. This CDR3 has 17 amino acids.

This clonotype was seen only a few times. The J gene is TRBJ1-2, the V gene TRBV12-3 or TRBV12-4; 7 bases map to TRBD1. The V gene end was trimmed by 6 bases and the J gene end by 7 bases; junction bases not matched to a gene: 5. The CDR3 covers 12 residues. The CDR3 reads CASRPDRVGYTF. For the CDR3, the DNA is TGTGCCAGCAGGCCCGACAGGGTTGGCTACACCTTC.

This chain links TRBV5-1 with TRBJ1-1; 9 bases map to TRBD1. This CDR3 has 15 amino acids. Trimming cost V 4 bases and J 7 bases; bases outside gene matches: 11. The germline V gene encodes CDR1 SGHRS and CDR2 YFSETQ. The CDR3 is CASSDSPGQGGEAFF. Here the CDR3 DNA reads TGCGCCAGCAGCGATAGTCCGGGACAGGGAGGTGAAGCTTTCTTT.